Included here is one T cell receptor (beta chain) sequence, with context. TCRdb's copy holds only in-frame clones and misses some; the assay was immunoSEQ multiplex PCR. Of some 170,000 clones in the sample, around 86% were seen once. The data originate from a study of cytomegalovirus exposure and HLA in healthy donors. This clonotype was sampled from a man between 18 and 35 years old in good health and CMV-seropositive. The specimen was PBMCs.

CDR3 DNA sequence: TGTGCCAGCAGCGTAGTTCCCTACTCTGGGGCCAACGTCCTGACTTTC. Translation gives CASSVVPYSGANVLTF. The chain has TRBV9 and TRBJ2-6, with no clear D. The V and J ends lost 0 bases and 0 bases respectively, with 7 bases between them. The germline V gene has CDR1 SGDLS and CDR2 YYNGEE. CDR3 size: 16 residues.